These T cell receptor beta chains were read from a single sample in a study of blood T cells in healthy people across ages. TCRdb re-called the 5' RACE reads with MiXCR, one entry per CDR3 protein. Counted here are 1.5 million to 1.8 million distinct CDR3 sequences, under 55% occurring once; the ten biggest clones make up 4%. The sample comprised blood. The receptors here all came from a young woman in good health. Both conserved end residues are part of each CDR3. The D gene is left open where the match is weak. The listing skips clone size in some rows; elsewhere it reads once, few, many or a size class.

>TRBD1|TRBJ1-2|few|TRBV27
CASRTSTGYGYTF
TGTGCCAGCAGAACCTCGACAGGGTATGGCTACACCTTC
>TRBD2|TRBJ2-3|.|TRBV18
CASSPRRTSGIGTDTQYF
TGTGCCAGCTCACCAAGGCGGACTAGCGGGATTGGAACAGATACGCAGTATTTT
>.|TRBJ1-2|few|TRBV15
CATSRLGVNYGYTF
TGTGCCACCAGCAGACTCGGAGTTAACTATGGCTACACCTTC
>.|TRBJ2-1|.|TRBV12-3/TRBV12-4
CASSVERGEQFF
TGTGCCAGCAGTGTCGAAAGGGGTGAGCAGTTCTTC
>TRBD1|TRBJ1-1|few|TRBV29-1
CSVPTRQGRNTEAFF
TGCAGCGTCCCCACAAGACAGGGGCGGAACACTGAAGCTTTCTTT
>.|TRBJ2-3|.|TRBV30
CAWSSGSARTDTQYF
TGTGCCTGGAGTTCGGGTAGCGCCCGCACAGATACGCAGTATTTT
>.|TRBJ2-7|.|TRBV12-5
CASGLTRTDSGQYF
TGTGCTAGTGGTTTGACCCGGACCGACTCCGGGCAGTACTTC
>TRBD1|TRBJ1-4|.|TRBV27
CASRVRDRINEKLFF
TGTGCCAGCAGAGTGCGGGACAGGATCAATGAAAAACTGTTTTTT
>TRBD1|TRBJ2-7|.|TRBV11-2
CASSLSSTGSAYEQYF
TGTGCCAGCAGCCTCAGCTCGACAGGGTCGGCCTACGAGCAGTACTTC
>.|TRBJ1-2|.|TRBV20-1
CSALRREDYGYTF
TGCAGTGCTCTCCGCCGGGAGGACTATGGCTACACCTTC
>.|TRBJ2-3|.|TRBV20-1
CSATRRPPPDTQYF
TGCAGTGCCACGCGGCGGCCGCCCCCAGATACGCAGTATTTT
>.|TRBJ1-1|once|TRBV21-1
CASSKPRPTGDGTEAFF
TGTGCCAGCAGCAAACCCCGTCCTACAGGGGATGGCACTGAAGCTTTCTTT
>TRBD1|TRBJ2-1|few|TRBV4-3
CASSPDRAFYNEQFF
TGCGCCAGCAGCCCAGACAGGGCTTTTTACAATGAGCAGTTCTTC
>.|TRBJ1-2|.|TRBV28
CAGSAPGSYGYTF
TGTGCCGGCAGTGCCCCAGGGAGCTATGGCTACACCTTC
>TRBD1|TRBJ1-5|.|TRBV6-2/TRBV6-3
CASSYPTPGQGLDQPQHF
TGTGCCAGCAGTTACCCTACTCCGGGACAGGGTCTCGATCAGCCCCAGCATTTT
>.|TRBJ2-2|.|TRBV12-3/TRBV12-4
CASSYMEGGELFF
TGTGCCAGCAGTTATATGGAGGGCGGGGAGCTGTTTTTT
>TRBD1|TRBJ1-4|few|TRBV7-9
CASSPSYRGHRNEKLFF
TGTGCCAGCAGCCCATCTTACAGGGGGCACCGTAATGAAAAACTGTTTTTT
>.|TRBJ2-7|.|TRBV10-3
CAISSHQRDASYEQYF
TGTGCCATCAGCTCGCATCAGAGGGACGCGTCCTACGAGCAGTACTTC
>TRBD1|TRBJ2-5|few|TRBV9
CASSATGGRFGETQYF
TGTGCCAGCAGCGCCACAGGGGGCCGTTTCGGAGAGACCCAGTACTTC
>.|TRBJ2-7|once|TRBV30
CAWIPTGKPYEQYF
TGTGCCTGGATACCTACAGGGAAACCCTACGAGCAGTACTTC
>.|TRBJ2-5|.|TRBV5-1
CASSLGSDSQETQYF
TGCGCCAGCAGCTTGGGTTCCGACAGCCAAGAGACCCAGTACTTC
>.|TRBJ1-5|.|TRBV2
CASPWREAGQPQHF
TGTGCCAGCCCTTGGAGGGAGGCGGGTCAGCCCCAGCATTTT
>.|TRBJ2-1|.|TRBV15
CATSRGEFFDNEQFF
TGTGCCACCAGCAGAGGGGAGTTTTTCGACAATGAGCAGTTCTTC
>.|TRBJ2-1|.|TRBV29-1
CSVAGSGEQFF
TGCAGCGTTGCAGGGTCGGGGGAGCAGTTCTTC
>.|TRBJ2-4|few|TRBV5-1
CASSLVVENIQYF
TGCGCCAGCAGCTTGGTGGTGGAAAACATTCAGTACTTC
>.|TRBJ2-7|few|TRBV7-2
CASTPVARAGEQYF
TGTGCCAGCACCCCAGTCGCGCGCGCTGGCGAGCAGTACTTC
>.|TRBJ1-1|.|TRBV5-1
CASSLAGVAPNTEAFF
TGCGCCAGCAGCTTGGCCGGGGTCGCCCCGAACACTGAAGCTTTCTTT
>TRBD1|TRBJ2-3|.|TRBV6-2/TRBV6-3
CASSMGQGRGDTQYF
TGTGCCAGCAGTATGGGACAGGGGCGTGGAGATACGCAGTATTTT
>TRBD1|TRBJ1-6|.|TRBV12-3/TRBV12-4
CASSDWTGVNSPLHF
TGTGCCAGCAGTGACTGGACAGGGGTAAATTCACCCCTCCACTTT
>.|TRBJ1-2|.|TRBV3-1
CASSRRANGYTF
TGTGCCAGCAGCCGCCGGGCGAATGGCTACACCTTC
>.|TRBJ1-5|few|TRBV9
CASSVGGRQPQHF
TGTGCCAGCAGCGTAGGTGGGCGACAGCCCCAGCATTTT
>.|TRBJ1-4|.|TRBV25-1
CASRSTSVARGPNEKLFF
TGTGCCAGCAGATCAACTTCAGTGGCTCGGGGTCCTAATGAAAAACTGTTTTTT
>.|TRBJ1-1|.|TRBV7-6
CASSATGGESTEAFF
TGTGCCAGCAGCGCAACGGGGGGGGAAAGCACTGAAGCTTTCTTT
>.|TRBJ2-5|.|TRBV6-5
CASSYSTGDQETQYF
TGTGCCAGCAGTTACTCTACCGGGGATCAAGAGACCCAGTACTTC
>.|TRBJ2-3|once|TRBV5-1
CASSLAVGVGTDTQYF
TGCGCCAGCAGCTTGGCAGTGGGAGTCGGCACAGATACGCAGTATTTT
>.|TRBJ1-3|.|TRBV3-1
CASSHLVGPESGTIYF
TGTGCCAGCAGCCACTTGGTGGGTCCCGAAAGCGGCACCATATATTTT
>.|TRBJ2-1|few|TRBV12-3/TRBV12-4
CASSLHTNSYNEQFF
TGTGCCAGCAGTCTTCATACTAACTCCTACAATGAGCAGTTCTTC
>.|TRBJ2-7|few|TRBV5-1
CASSGPLGQYF
TGCGCCAGCAGCGGCCCATTAGGGCAGTACTTC
>.|TRBJ1-2|.|TRBV28
CASRTWQGYTF
TGTGCCAGCCGGACTTGGCAAGGCTACACCTTC
>.|TRBJ1-1|.|TRBV19
CASSIAGTEAFF
TGTGCCAGTAGTATTGCAGGAACTGAAGCTTTCTTT
>.|TRBJ2-5|.|TRBV20-1
CSARSHNEQYF
TGCAGTGCTAGATCCCACAATGAGCAGTACTTC
>.|TRBJ1-2|.|TRBV29-1
CSIDAYGYTF
TGCAGCATTGATGCCTATGGCTACACCTTC
>.|TRBJ2-2|few|TRBV10-3
CAISESAAANTGELFF
TGTGCCATCAGTGAGTCCGCAGCCGCGAACACCGGGGAGCTGTTTTTT
>.|TRBJ2-3|.|TRBV5-1
CASSPGLYRTDAQYF
TGCGCCAGCAGCCCCGGACTATATCGCACAGATGCGCAGTATTTT
>.|TRBJ1-2|few|TRBV21-1
CASSKEVPGEGDGYTF
TGTGCCAGCAGCAAAGAGGTTCCAGGGGAGGGTGATGGCTACACCTTC
>TRBD1|TRBJ2-4|.|TRBV11-2
CASSSLGTVGNIQYF
TGTGCCAGCAGCTCTCTCGGGACAGTGGGAAACATTCAGTACTTC
>TRBD2|TRBJ2-1|few|TRBV5-1
CASSLGLAGGLSDNEQFF
TGCGCCAGCAGCTTGGGACTAGCGGGAGGCTTATCCGACAATGAGCAGTTCTTC
>.|TRBJ2-1|.|TRBV7-3
CASSLKGWYNEQFF
TGTGCCAGCAGCTTAAAGGGTTGGTACAATGAGCAGTTCTTC